These 10 T cell receptor beta chains share one sample of origin, sequenced in a study of T cell changes during pregnancy in multiple sclerosis. Sequencing was performed with immunoSEQ multiplex PCR; in TCRdb, only in-frame clones are kept and a portion is missing. The table has around 40,000 clones, 70% to 90% seen once. The sample consisted of CD4+ T cells from peripheral blood mononuclear cells, taken before pregnancy. These receptors all stem from a female donor with multiple sclerosis, enrolled in a pregnancy study.

A note on this clone: Other DNA sequences within the sample encode an identical CDR3. The chain combines TRBV5-1 with TRBJ1-2, with 8 nucleotides matching TRBD1. V was clipped by 4 bases and J by 4 bases; unmatched bases: 6. The CDR3 extends over 14 amino acids. From germline, CDR1 is SGHRS and CDR2 YFSETQ. CDR3 coding DNA: TGCGCCAGCAGCCTGGGACAGGCGCTCTATGGCTACACCTTC. Its protein is CASSLGQALYGYTF.

V is TRBV30 and J is TRBJ2-3; D is uncertain. This CDR3 has 14 residues. Germline values: CDR1 GTSNPN, CDR2 SVGIG (reference sequence). Trimming shortened V by 0 bases and J by 1 base, and 8 bases separated the two germline ends. The CDR3 sequence: CAWSVKAGTDTQYF. In DNA, the CDR3 is TGTGCCTGGAGTGTAAAGGCGGGCACAGATACGCAGTATTTT.

The rearrangement links TRBV9 to TRBJ1-5; D may be TRBD1 (5 bases). Trimming took off 0 bases at V and 1 base at J, with 11 bases between the two ends. Germline CDR1 is SGDLS and CDR2 is YYNGEE. There are 16 residues in the CDR3. The CDR3 sequence is CASSVGGGESNQPQHF. The CDR3 DNA reads as TGTGCCAGCAGCGTAGGGGGGGGTGAAAGCAATCAGCCCCAGCATTTT. The variable domain in full, completed from reference TRBV9 and TRBJ1-5, reads DSGVTQTPKHLITATGQRVTLRCSPRSGDLSVYWYQQSLDQGLQFLIQYYNGEERAKGNILERFSAQQFPDLHSELNLSSLELGDSALYFCASSVGGGESNQPQHFGDGTRLSIL.

The V and J genes are TRBV5-6 and TRBJ1-5; a weak D match, TRBD1 (5 bases). CDR1 SGHDT and CDR2 YYEEEE come from the germline V gene. V gave up 7 bases and J gave up 0 bases, with 17 bases separating them. The CDR3 totals 16 residues. CDR3 bases: TGTGCCAGCTACCCCGGGGGACTTTATAGCAATCAGCCCCAGCATTTT. It specifies CASYPGGLYSNQPQHF. Using reference TRBV5-6 and TRBJ1-5 for the parts outside the CDR3, the full variable domain is DAGVTQSPTHLIKTRGQQVTLRCSPKSGHDTVSWYQQALGQGPQFIFQYYEEEERQRGNFPDRFSGHQFPNYSSELNVNALLLGDSALYLCASYPGGLYSNQPQHFGDGTRLSIL.

The rearrangement links TRBV19 to TRBJ2-1, with 8 positions matching TRBD2. The CDR3 covers 15 residues. V lost 3 bases to trimming and J lost 7 bases; unmatched junction nucleotides: 8. From germline, CDR1 is LNHDA and CDR2 SQIVND (reference sequence). The CDR3 spells CASSIHGGTSNEQFF. The CDR3 DNA reads as TGTGCCAGTAGTATTCACGGGGGGACTAGTAATGAGCAGTTCTTC.

The V call is TRBV28, the J call TRBJ2-7; tentative D call: TRBD2 (6 bases). CDR1 MDHEN and CDR2 SYDVKM come from the germline V gene. CDR3 size: 16 residues. Trimming pared 5 bases from V and 4 bases from J, leaving 21 bases between. The CDR3 nucleotides are TGTGCCAGCAGTCCTCCCCAACGGGGGATTAATTACGAGCAGTACTTC. Amino acids: CASSPPQRGINYEQYF.

The CDR3 spells CASSPRTGLAYGYTF. The CDR3, as DNA: TGCGCCAGCAGCCCCCGGACAGGGTTGGCCTATGGCTACACCTTC. The chain has TRBV4-3 and TRBJ1-2, with 8 bases that match TRBD1. The V segment lost 4 bases and the J segment 4 bases; nucleotides outside the gene matches: 8. Germline V lookup: CDR1 LGHNA, CDR2 YSLEER. CDR3 length equals 15 residues.

V is TRBV4-1 and J is TRBJ2-3, with TRBD2 matching over 15 bases. Germline trimming cut 3 bases from V and 5 bases from J; bases unmatched to any gene: 12. This CDR3 comprises 19 residues. CDR1 MGHRA and CDR2 YSYEKL come from the germline V gene. The CDR3 bases are TGCGCCAGCAGCCACCCAGGACTAGCGGGGGGGCCGGATCGAGATACGCAGTATTTT. Protein product: CASSHPGLAGGPDRDTQYF.

This chain connects TRBV18 to TRBJ2-3, with no clear D. Germline loops: CDR1 KGHSH, CDR2 LQKENI. The CDR3 is 13 amino acids. V was clipped by 4 bases and J by 4 bases, with 9 bases between them. The CDR3 bases are TGTGCCAGCTCACAGATAGAAGCAGATACGCAGTATTTT. Protein: CASSQIEADTQYF. Filled out from reference TRBV18 and TRBJ2-3, the complete variable domain reads NAGVMQNPRHLVRRRGQEARLRCSPMKGHSHVYWYRQLPEEGLKFMVYLQKENIIDESGMPKERFSAEFPKEGPSILRIQQVVRGDSAAYFCASSQIEADTQYFGPGTRLTVL.

J is TRBJ2-7 and V is TRBV29-1; 7 nucleotides line up with TRBD1. The germline CDR1 and CDR2 sequences are SQVTM and ANQGSEA. With 4 bases clipped from V and 5 bases from J, the junction kept 2 bases outside the gene matches. The CDR3 spans 11 residues. Here the CDR3 reads CSVGTGDEQYF. For the CDR3, the DNA is TGCAGCGTTGGGACAGGCGACGAGCAGTACTTC.